This T cell receptor beta chain emerged from a study of T cell responses to AZD1222 COVID-19 vaccine. Study background: Both about-4-week and about-12-week second-dose recipients were combined.

Sequencing used immunoSEQ multiplex PCR; TCRdb keeps in-frame clones, though not all of them. This table has 130,000 to 150,000 clones, 90% to 95% appearing once. V shed 2 bases and J 5 bases; nucleotides not matched to a gene: 4. From germline, CDR1 is MNHEY and CDR2 SMNVEV (reference sequence). The CDR3 runs 15 residues. As concerns this clone: What it binds is not known.

Overall study results and limits: It should be noted that donors were predominantly white British and more often female, and clonal diversity was possibly underestimated. When two AZD1222 doses had been given, Spike-specific TCR breadth and depth rose. Without day 14 samples, only post-peak T cell repertoires were studied.

Source: peripheral blood, taken on day 0 of AZD1222 vaccination. The chain has TRBV27 and TRBJ2-2; 8 positions agree with TRBD2. The receptor was derived from an adult in good health. DNA for the CDR3: TGTGCCAGCAGTTTAGGGACTAGAGTGACCGGGGAGCTGTTTTTT. Translated, it gives CASSLGTRVTGELFF.